These 28 T cell receptor beta chains were all obtained from the same sample, sequenced in a study of T-cell reconstitution after alpha-beta-depleted transplantation in children. Preparation of the TCRbeta library involved a method that used unique molecular identifiers. TCRdb reprocessed the PCR reads via MiXCR and lists one record per CDR3 protein. The table shows approximately 650,000 distinct CDR3 sequences, with around 13% occurring only once. This specimen was PBMCs, taken before TCRalphabeta/CD19-depleted stem cell transplant. These receptor sequences come from a girl aged 2-15 years with congenital amegakaryocytic thrombocytopenia, due to receive a stem cell transplant.

J is TRBJ2-3 and V is TRBV6-5; 10 bases fit TRBD2. CDR3 length equals 18 residues. Germline V gene lookup returns CDR1 MNHEY and CDR2 SVGAGI. Trimming removed 3 bases from V and 6 bases from J; junction bases left unmatched: 15. The CDR3 nucleotides are TGTGCCAGCAGTTATCGGCGGCCGGCTAGCGGGGGTGGCGATACGCAGTATTTT. The encoded protein is CASSYRRPASGGGDTQYF.

This clonotype occurred many times. The J gene is TRBJ2-5, the V gene TRBV5-1; D gene ambiguous. CDR3 length equals 14 residues. The V end lost 0 bases, the J end lost 1 base, and 7 bases lay between the germline ends. The germline gives CDR1 SGHRS, CDR2 YFSETQ. CDR3 protein: CASSLGLTQETQYF. The CDR3 nucleotides are TGCGCCAGCAGCTTGGGCCTGACCCAAGAGACCCAGTACTTC.

Many counts were recorded for this clonotype. V gene TRBV3-1 combines with J gene TRBJ1-1; TRBD1 agrees at 8 bases. Germline CDR1 LGHDT, CDR2 YNNKEL (reference sequence). This CDR3 has 14 residues. V trimming: 2 bases; J trimming: 5 bases; junction bases outside the gene matches: 4. The CDR3 nucleotides read TGTGCCAGCAGCCAAATACACAGGGGGACTGAAGCTTTCTTT. Residues: CASSQIHRGTEAFF.

The table lists this clonotype with many counts. The chain couples TRBV20-1 to TRBJ1-2; D possibly corresponds to TRBD1 (6 bases). The germline V and J ends were trimmed by 6 bases and 4 bases, with 18 bases remaining between them. This CDR3 is 14 amino acids long. CDR1 and CDR2 (germline): DFQATT, SNEGSKA (reference sequence). In DNA, the CDR3 is TGCAGTGCCAGCCGATCCGGGGGCGGCTATGGCTACACCTTC. Translating gives CSASRSGGGYGYTF.

This clonotype occurred a few times. The chain uses TRBV5-1 and TRBJ2-2, with unresolved D. Trimming removed 0 bases from V and 4 bases from J, with 13 bases in between. CDR1 is SGHRS and CDR2 is YFSETQ in the germline V gene. This CDR3 spans 16 amino acids. The CDR3 here is CASSLVPASSTGELFF. CDR3 nucleotide sequence: TGCGCCAGCAGCTTGGTTCCAGCCTCGAGCACCGGGGAGCTGTTTTTT.

The V gene is TRBV20-1, the J gene TRBJ2-7, with 7 bases identical to TRBD2. Germline CDR1 reads DFQATT; CDR2 reads SNEGSKA (reference sequence). Losses at the gene ends were 5 bases for V and 5 bases for J; bases not matched to a gene: 9. This CDR3 is built from 13 residues. The CDR3 protein is CSAPLAGVDEQYF. CDR3 coding DNA: TGCAGTGCTCCCCTGGCGGGAGTGGACGAGCAGTACTTC.

This clonotype was recorded at least ten times. The genes are TRBV20-1 and TRBJ2-1, with TRBD1 identical over 10 bases. From germline, CDR1 is DFQATT and CDR2 SNEGSKA (reference sequence). This CDR3 is built from 14 residues. With V trimmed by 3 bases and J by 5 bases, 4 bases remained unmatched. CDR3 in amino acids: CSASGGTGDNEQFF. The CDR3 bases are TGCAGTGCTAGTGGCGGGACAGGGGACAATGAGCAGTTCTTC.

There are many counts of this clonotype. This chain links TRBV4-1 with TRBJ1-2; no reliable D call. Trimming pared 4 bases from V and 5 bases from J, leaving 11 bases between. The CDR3 totals 13 residues. In germline, CDR1 is MGHRA, CDR2 YSYEKL. The CDR3 DNA reads as TGCGCCAGCAGCCCCAACCTGGGGTATGGCTACACCTTC. Its protein product is CASSPNLGYGYTF.

Concerning this clonotype: A much larger clone differs by one base, so this may be a read error. The rearrangement links TRBV20-1 to TRBJ2-1; D is possibly TRBD1 or TRBD2 (5 bases each). This CDR3 has 17 residues. Looked up from germline, CDR1 is DFQATT and CDR2 is SNEGSKA (reference sequence). The CDR3 region has the DNA TGCAGTGCTAGAGATTTAAGAAAAATGGGGACCTACAAAGAGCAGTTCTTC. It codes for CSARDLRKMGTYKEQFF.

This clonotype was picked up many times. The chain has TRBV6-5 and TRBJ1-2, with TRBD1 identical over 7 bases. The germline CDR1 and CDR2 sequences are MNHEY and SVGAGI. CDR3 length: 13 amino acids. Trimming removed 1 base from V and 8 bases from J; junction bases left unmatched: 4. The CDR3 reads CASSYFTGAGYTF. Written as DNA, the CDR3 is TGTGCCAGCAGTTACTTTACAGGGGCCGGCTACACCTTC.

The J gene is TRBJ2-3, the V gene TRBV7-3; 7 nucleotides line up with TRBD2. CDR3 length: 15 amino acids. V was pared by 8 bases and J by 3 bases, with 11 bases of the junction left unmatched. Germline values: CDR1 SGHTA, CDR2 FQGTGA. In DNA, the CDR3 is TGTGCCAGCGCTCCAACGGGGGGAGGTACAGATACGCAGTATTTT. It translates to CASAPTGGGTDTQYF.

As to this clonotype: A much larger clone lies a single base off, so this may be a read error. The chain has TRBV11-2 and TRBJ1-5, with unresolved D. Trimming took off 4 bases at V and 3 bases at J, with 4 bases between the two ends. CDR3 length: 12 amino acids. The germline V gene has CDR1 SGHAT and CDR2 FQNNGV. CDR3 DNA: TGTGCCAGCAGCTACAACAATCAGCCCCAGCATTTT. Protein product: CASSYNNQPQHF.

At least ten counts were recorded for this clonotype. The gene calls are TRBV20-1 and TRBJ2-7, with D unclear. The CDR3 has 14 residues. Trimming cost V 3 bases and J 1 base, with 13 bases left between them. Germline CDR1 and CDR2: DFQATT and SNEGSKA (reference sequence). The CDR3 spells CSASWLQTSYEQYF. CDR3 in DNA: TGCAGTGCTAGTTGGTTACAGACTTCCTACGAGCAGTACTTC.

This chain connects TRBV6-2 or TRBV6-3 to TRBJ2-1; 15 bases fit TRBD2. Germline CDR1 is MNHEY and CDR2 is SVGEGT. V trimming: 6 bases; J trimming: 7 bases; junction bases outside the gene matches: 19. The CDR3 loop spans 20 amino acids. The CDR3 DNA reads as TGTGCCAGCAGGCCTCCTACCGGACTAGCGGGAGGGACCAGGGGGAATGAGCAGTTCTTC. Its translation is CASRPPTGLAGGTRGNEQFF.

The chain couples TRBV18 to TRBJ1-3; D remains unclear. This CDR3 has 14 residues. The V gene's germline CDR1 is KGHSH and CDR2 LQKENI. V was cut by 5 bases and J by 3 bases, with 11 bases left in between. CDR3 in amino acids: CASSTDPLGNTIYF. CDR3 DNA: TGTGCCAGCTCAACTGACCCCCTTGGAAACACCATATATTTT.

The V call is TRBV14, the J call TRBJ2-7; D gene ambiguous. V was pared by 0 bases and J by 0 bases, with 6 bases between. From germline, CDR1 is SGHDN and CDR2 FVKESK. The CDR3 totals 14 residues. The chain's CDR3 is CASSQDWASYEQYF. CDR3 DNA: TGTGCCAGCAGCCAAGATTGGGCCTCCTACGAGCAGTACTTC.

This clonotype appeared a few times. The chain uses TRBV29-1 and TRBJ2-3, with TRBD1 matching 9 bases. J lost 0 bases, V lost 4 bases, and 17 bases had no gene match. The germline V gene encodes CDR1 SQVTM and CDR2 ANQGSEA. The CDR3 contains 19 residues. The CDR3, as DNA: TGCAGCGTTGGAAACTTCGAGACAGGGGGATTTGGAAGCACAGATACGCAGTATTTT. The encoded protein is CSVGNFETGGFGSTDTQYF.

This clonotype showed up many times. This chain uses TRBV6-5 with TRBJ1-1; a possible D gene is TRBD1 (5 bases). Germline V gene data show CDR1 as MNHEY and CDR2 as SVGAGI. This CDR3 spans 15 amino acids. V dropped 4 bases and J dropped 3 bases, with 15 bases sitting between them. This chain's CDR3 is CASSSTGTEDTEAFF. In DNA form, the CDR3 reads TGTGCCAGCAGTTCAACCGGGACCGAAGACACTGAAGCTTTCTTT.

V usage is TRBV5-1 and J usage is TRBJ2-1; 7 nucleotides align to TRBD2. This CDR3 comprises 17 residues. Germline CDR1 reads SGHRS; CDR2 reads YFSETQ. Trimming cost V 4 bases and J 0 bases; bases outside gene matches: 10. The CDR3 nucleotides read TGCGCCAGCAGCATCCAGGGACTATCGAGCTCCTACAATGAGCAGTTCTTC. Its translation: CASSIQGLSSSYNEQFF.

This chain uses TRBV18 with TRBJ1-5; D gene ambiguous. V was pared by 2 bases and J by 3 bases, with 8 bases between. Germline CDR1 and CDR2: KGHSH and LQKENI. There are 14 residues in the CDR3. CDR3 in DNA: TGTGCCAGCTCACCAGCCGGGCCCAATCAGCCCCAGCATTTT. Its protein is CASSPAGPNQPQHF.

This chain uses TRBV6-1 with TRBJ2-3; 7 bases fit TRBD1. Unmatched junction bases numbered 16, after V lost 9 bases and J lost 4 bases. This CDR3 is built from 16 residues. Germline CDR1 is MNHNS and CDR2 is SASEGT. The CDR3 here is CASQYLTGAEADTQYF. In nucleotides, the CDR3 is TGTGCCAGTCAGTACCTAACAGGGGCGGAGGCAGATACGCAGTATTTT.

This clonotype occurred a few times. V is TRBV18 and J is TRBJ2-7, with unresolved D. Germline V gene data show CDR1 as KGHSH and CDR2 as LQKENI. This CDR3 has 13 residues. The V end lost 3 bases, the J end lost 0 bases, and 6 bases lay between the germline ends. CDR3 in amino acids: CASSPDDSYEQYF. Here the CDR3 DNA reads TGTGCCAGCTCACCCGATGACTCCTACGAGCAGTACTTC.

The rearrangement links TRBV20-1 to TRBJ2-2; D not resolved. This CDR3 has 13 amino acids. Germline V gene data show CDR1 as DFQATT and CDR2 as SNEGSKA (reference sequence). V lost 7 bases to trimming and J lost 1 base, with 10 bases between them. The CDR3 is CSGIDLNTGELFF. CDR3 sequence (DNA): TGCAGTGGGATTGACTTGAACACCGGGGAGCTGTTTTTT.

This chain uses TRBV13 with TRBJ2-1; unclear D gene. V lost 0 bases and J 5 bases, leaving 11 bases between the germline ends. This CDR3 has 15 residues. Germline CDR1 and CDR2: PRHDT and FYEKMQ (reference sequence). The CDR3 reads CASSLGLGLNNEQFF. The DNA of the CDR3 is TGTGCCAGCAGCTTAGGCCTCGGGTTGAACAATGAGCAGTTCTTC.

This chain connects TRBV29-1 to TRBJ2-1; D unclear. Germline CDR1 SQVTM, CDR2 ANQGSEA. CDR3 size: 10 residues. V was clipped by 3 bases and J by 9 bases, with 6 bases between them. CDR3 protein: CSVDLGEQFF. The CDR3 DNA follows: TGCAGCGTTGATCTGGGTGAGCAGTTCTTC.

The chain joins TRBV28 to TRBJ2-3; D assignment may be TRBD1 or TRBD2 (5 bases each). Germline-derived CDR1 and CDR2 are MDHEN and SYDVKM. Trimming left V 6 bases short and J 2 bases short, with 18 bases between. This CDR3 has 16 residues. CDR3 amino acids: CASSGTSATDTDTQYF. The CDR3 DNA reads TGTGCCAGCAGCGGGACCTCTGCGACGGACACAGATACGCAGTATTTT.

This clonotype turned up a few times. The chain uses TRBV11-2 and TRBJ2-1; 8 bases fit TRBD2. CDR3 length: 15 residues. With V trimmed by 4 bases and J by 5 bases, 7 bases remained unmatched. Looked up from germline, CDR1 is SGHAT and CDR2 is FQNNGV. CDR3 DNA sequence: TGTGCCAGCAGCTCCCTTGGACTAGCTCACAATGAGCAGTTCTTC. This gives the protein CASSSLGLAHNEQFF.

This clonotype was detected many times. This sequence joins TRBV6-5 and TRBJ1-1; a possible D gene is TRBD1 (5 bases). Between the trimmed V and J ends, which lost 2 bases and 10 bases, there was a span of 17 bases. This CDR3 is 14 amino acids long. CDR1 and CDR2 from the germline V gene are MNHEY and SVGAGI. The CDR3 DNA follows: TGTGCCAGCAGTTACCGGGGCAGGGACGGAGGAGCTTTCTTT. It specifies CASSYRGRDGGAFF.